This T cell receptor beta chain was identified in a study of human T cells and chemical hapten exposure. Study at large: The patients were mostly female; they had alopecia areata, totalis or universalis.

What the library attached to individual cDNA molecules were unique molecular identifiers. TCRdb reanalysed the RACE reads using MiXCR and keeps one entry per CDR3 protein. The data show approximately 80,000 distinct CDR3 sequences, 10% seen once. The time point was: patch test 2, 6 weeks after DPC sensitization. Documented treatment: therapeutic diphenylcyclopropenone sensitization with weekly scalp DPC. This clonotype was seen ten or more times. V was cut by 1 base and J by 4 bases, with 7 bases left in between. Germline CDR1 and CDR2: SGHTA and FQGNSA. The CDR3 has 13 residues. The chain links TRBV7-2 to TRBJ1-1, with no clear D. The source was whole blood, collected in connection with sensitization to the hapten diphenylcyclopropenone (DPC). The origin of this receptor is a woman aged 50 to 65 with alopecia areata. Some clones in this sample may be carry-over from other donors' samples. The CDR3 bases are TGTGCCAGCAGCTTAGTCGGGGTCACTGAAGCTTTCTTT. It specifies CASSLVGVTEAFF.